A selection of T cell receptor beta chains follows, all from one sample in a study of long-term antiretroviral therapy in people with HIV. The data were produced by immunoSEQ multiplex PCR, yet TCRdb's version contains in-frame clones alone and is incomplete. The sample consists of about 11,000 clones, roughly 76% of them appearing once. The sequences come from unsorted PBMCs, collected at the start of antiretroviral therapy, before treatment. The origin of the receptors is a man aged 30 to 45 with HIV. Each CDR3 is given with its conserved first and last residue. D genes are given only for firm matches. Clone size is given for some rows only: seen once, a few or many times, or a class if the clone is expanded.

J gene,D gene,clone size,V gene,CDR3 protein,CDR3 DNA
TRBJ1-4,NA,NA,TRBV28,CATGVGALKLFF,TGTGCCACCGGTGTGGGGGCTTTAAAACTGTTTTTT
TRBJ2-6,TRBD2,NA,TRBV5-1,CASSLMTSGIGSGANVLTF,TGCGCCAGCAGCCTGATGACTAGCGGAATTGGATCTGGGGCCAACGTCCTGACTTTC
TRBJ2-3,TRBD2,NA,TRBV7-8,CASSLVSLAGTDTQYF,TGTGCCAGCAGCTTAGTTTCACTAGCGGGGACAGATACGCAGTATTTT
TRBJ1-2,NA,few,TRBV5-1,CASSLAENYGYTF,TGCGCCAGCAGCTTGGCAGAGAACTATGGCTACACCTTC
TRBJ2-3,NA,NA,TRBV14,CASSQGRTTDTQYF,TGTGCCAGCAGCCAAGGCCGCACGACAGATACGCAGTATTTT
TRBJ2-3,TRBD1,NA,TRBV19,CASSTPISGTASTDTQYF,TGTGCCAGTAGTACGCCTATCTCCGGGACAGCGAGCACAGATACGCAGTATTTT
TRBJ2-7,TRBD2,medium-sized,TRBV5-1,CASSQGLAGYEQYF,TGCGCCAGCAGCCAGGGACTAGCGGGCTACGAGCAGTACTTC
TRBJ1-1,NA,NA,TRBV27,CASSPGTVMNTEAFF,TGTGCCAGCAGTCCCGGGACTGTCATGAACACTGAAGCTTTCTTT
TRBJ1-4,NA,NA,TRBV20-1,CSARVGEKLFF,TGCAGTGCTAGAGTGGGTGAAAAACTGTTTTTT
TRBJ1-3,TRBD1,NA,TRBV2,CAIDRGTSGNTIYF,TGTGCCATCGACAGGGGGACCTCTGGAAACACCATATATTTT
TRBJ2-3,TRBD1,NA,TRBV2,CASIQTRGQGGTDTQYF,TGTGCCAGCATTCAGACCAGGGGGCAGGGGGGCACAGATACGCAGTATTTT
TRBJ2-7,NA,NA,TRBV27,CASRGQYPHYEQYF,TGTGCCAGCAGGGGGCAGTACCCGCACTACGAGCAGTACTTC
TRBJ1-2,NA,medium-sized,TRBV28,CASSLGAGGYTF,TGTGCCAGCAGTTTGGGGGCGGGCGGCTACACCTTC
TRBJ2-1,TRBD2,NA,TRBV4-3,CASSQGGTSSYNEQFF,TGCGCCAGCAGCCAAGGGGGGACTAGCTCCTACAATGAGCAGTTCTTC
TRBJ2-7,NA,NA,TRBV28,CASGTVTYEQYF,TGTGCCAGCGGGACTGTCACCTACGAGCAGTACTTC
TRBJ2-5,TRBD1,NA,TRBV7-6,CASRGTGEETQYF,TGTGCCAGCAGGGGGACAGGGGAGGAGACCCAGTACTTC
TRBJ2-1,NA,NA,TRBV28,CASSSPDGSYNEQFF,TGTGCCAGCAGTTCCCCCGATGGCTCCTACAATGAGCAGTTCTTC
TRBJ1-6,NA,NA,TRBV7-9,CASSPRGSDNSPLHF,TGTGCCAGCAGCCCGAGGGGAAGTGATAATTCACCCCTCCACTTT
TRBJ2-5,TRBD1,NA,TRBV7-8,CASSARDREETQYF,TGTGCCAGCAGCGCCCGGGACAGGGAAGAGACCCAGTACTTC
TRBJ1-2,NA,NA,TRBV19,CASKTATIYGYTF,TGTGCCAGTAAAACAGCGACCATCTATGGCTACACCTTC
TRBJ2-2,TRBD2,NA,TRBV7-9,CASSPTNLGLANTGELFF,TGTGCCAGCAGCCCCACGAACCTGGGACTAGCGAACACCGGGGAGCTGTTTTTT
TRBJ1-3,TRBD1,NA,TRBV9,CASSETGNGGNTIYF,TGTGCCAGCAGCGAGACAGGGAACGGGGGAAACACCATATATTTT
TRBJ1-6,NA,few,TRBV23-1,CARMTFLTLHF,TGCGCCAGAATGACATTTCTGACCCTCCACTTT